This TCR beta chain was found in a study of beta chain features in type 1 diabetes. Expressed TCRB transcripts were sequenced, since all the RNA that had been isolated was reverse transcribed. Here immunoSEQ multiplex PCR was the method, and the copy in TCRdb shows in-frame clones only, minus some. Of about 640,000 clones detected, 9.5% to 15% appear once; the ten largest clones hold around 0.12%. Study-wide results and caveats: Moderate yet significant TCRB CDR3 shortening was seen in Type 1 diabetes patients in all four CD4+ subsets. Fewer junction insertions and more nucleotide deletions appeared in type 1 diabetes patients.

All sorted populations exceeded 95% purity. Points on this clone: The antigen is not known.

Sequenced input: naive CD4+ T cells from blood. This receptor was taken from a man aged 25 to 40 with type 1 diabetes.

The chain's CDR3 is CASSLRPAPDNEQFF. The CDR3 DNA sequence: TGCGCCAGCAGCTTACGGCCCGCTCCCGACAATGAGCAGTTCTTC. The chain has TRBV5-1 and TRBJ2-1; the D is unclear. Germline CDR1 SGHRS, CDR2 YFSETQ. Trimming removed 2 bases at V and 5 bases at J, with 14 bases between. The CDR3 extends over 15 amino acids.